This T cell receptor (beta chain) emerged from a study of blood T cell repertoires in COVID-19. Study summary: The study drew acute and convalescent COVID-19 samples from the United States, Italy and Spain. PBMCs, B-cell-depleted T cells, or T cells provided the cDNA or gDNA that made up the material.

Germline V gene lookup returns CDR1 WSHSY and CDR2 SAAADI. V lost 6 bases to trimming and J lost 6 bases; unmatched junction nucleotides: 10. CDR3 length: 16 residues. Original analysis: Nucleated cell number was recorded as an estimate derived from reference gene primer amplification. Some clones are missing from TCRdb's copy, which holds only in-frame ones; the method was immunoSEQ multiplex PCR. Clonal size and the V and J genes are those of that table, whereas D and trimming came from the DNA. Altogether 97,000 or so clones are present, 79% being singletons, with the ten largest covering less than 20%.

This TCR was recovered from a woman older than 75 with active or convalescent COVID-19. The V call is TRBV10-2, the J call TRBJ2-2, with TRBD2 identical over 10 bases. Sample: peripheral blood. DNA for the CDR3: TGCGCCAGCAGAGACATTCGACTAGCGGGCTCCGGGGAGCTGTTTTTT. It specifies CASRDIRLAGSGELFF.